This T cell receptor (beta chain) came from a study of cytomegalovirus exposure and HLA in healthy donors. The length of the CDR3 is 14 residues. Sequencing used immunoSEQ multiplex PCR; TCRdb keeps in-frame clones, though not all of them. Here the sample spans approximately 160,000 clones, 80% to 90% being singletons. A note on this clone: Its antigen is as yet unknown.

Study-level points and caveats: Cytomegalovirus status was reportedly diagnosed by the classifier with high specificity and sensitivity. The listing of approximately 160 TCR beta chains classed them as cytomegalovirus-associated.

The chain carries TRBV21-1 and TRBJ2-7; the table assigns TRBD1, which was not confirmed against the DNA. TRBV21-1 is a recognized pseudogene. This receptor was identified in a woman between 18 and 29 years old in good health and CMV-seronegative. Sequencing was performed on PBMCs. The CDR3 bases are TGTGCCAGCAGAAAAACGGGACAGGAGACGGTGGAGTACTTC. It is translated as CASRKTGQETVEYF.